This note documents a single TCR beta chain sequence. The antigen is not known. The data derive from a study of a mutant IDH1 vaccine in newly diagnosed glioma. Whole-study findings and limits: Patients showed vaccine-induced immune responses at a rate of roughly 93%.

Germline V CDR1 and CDR2: MNHEY, SVGAGI. This CDR3 has 14 residues. With 1 base removed from V and 7 bases from J, the gap between germline ends came to 14 bases. As for time point: baseline, week 1 (first vaccination visit). The treatment is: pre-vaccination baseline after standard-of-care therapy. Assay: immunoSEQ multiplex PCR; the TCRdb copy retains only in-frame clones and omits some. The sample lists 70,000 or so clones; 83% were seen once. This receptor was identified in a woman aged 18-29 years with glioma. Some clones in this sample may be carry-over from other donors' samples. This chain joins TRBV6-5 and TRBJ2-7; D is perhaps TRBD2 (6 bases). The sequences come from peripheral blood mononuclear cells (PBMCs), collected from a glioma patient treated with radiotherapy, temozolomide or both. CDR3 coding DNA: TGTGCCAGCAGTTACTATGAAAACGGAGGGGAGCAGTACTTC. This codes for CASSYYENGGEQYF.